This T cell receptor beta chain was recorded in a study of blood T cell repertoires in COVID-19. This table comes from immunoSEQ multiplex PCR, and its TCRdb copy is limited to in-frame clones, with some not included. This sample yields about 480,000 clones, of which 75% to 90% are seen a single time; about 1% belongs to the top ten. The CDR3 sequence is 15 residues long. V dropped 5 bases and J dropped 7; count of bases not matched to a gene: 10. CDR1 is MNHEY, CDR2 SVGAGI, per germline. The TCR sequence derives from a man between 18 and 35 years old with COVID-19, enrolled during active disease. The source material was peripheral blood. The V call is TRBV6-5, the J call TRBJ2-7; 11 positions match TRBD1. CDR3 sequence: CASSKPGQGGGEQYF. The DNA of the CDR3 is TGTGCCAGCAGTAAGCCGGGACAGGGGGGAGGTGAGCAGTACTTC.